The rows below give T cell receptor beta chains drawn from one sample of a study of T cell responses to AZD1222 COVID-19 vaccine. Sequencing used immunoSEQ multiplex PCR; TCRdb keeps in-frame clones, though not all of them. In the table there are fewer than 110,000 clones, around 92% of which are singletons. The sequencing here drew on peripheral blood, taken on day 0 of AZD1222 vaccination. These TCRs come from an adult in good health. Each CDR3 is given with its conserved first and last residue. The D gene is left open where the match is weak. Clone size is given for some rows only: seen once, a few or many times, or a class if the clone is expanded.

d_call,j_call,v_call,clone_size,cdr3_aa,cdr3_nt
-,TRBJ2-4,TRBV19,-,CASSRQGSKNIQYF,TGTGCCAGTAGTAGGCAGGGGAGCAAAAACATTCAGTACTTC
-,TRBJ2-2,TRBV6-2/TRBV6-3,-,CASSHAGPGELFF,TGTGCCAGCAGCCACGCAGGGCCCGGGGAGCTGTTTTTT
-,TRBJ1-1,TRBV7-2,-,CASSLVEGPEAFF,TGTGCCAGCAGCTTAGTTGAAGGGCCTGAAGCTTTCTTT
-,TRBJ1-1,TRBV7-3,-,CASSLGTANTEAFF,TGTGCCAGCAGCTTAGGAACAGCGAACACTGAAGCTTTCTTT
-,TRBJ2-7,TRBV28,-,CASSWGSAYEQYF,TGTGCCAGCAGTTGGGGCTCTGCCTACGAGCAGTACTTC
-,TRBJ1-4,TRBV7-9,once,CASTPSRNEKLFF,TGTGCCAGCACCCCGTCGAGGAATGAAAAACTGTTTTTT
-,TRBJ1-4,TRBV25-1,-,CASSVLGRANEKLFF,TGTGCCAGCAGTGTATTGGGGAGGGCTAATGAAAAACTGTTTTTT
TRBD2,TRBJ2-3,TRBV28,-,CASRGVAGRTDTQYF,TGTGCCAGCCGGGGGGTAGCGGGCCGCACAGATACGCAGTATTTT
-,TRBJ2-7,TRBV2,-,CASEGFQTYEQYF,TGTGCCAGCGAGGGGTTTCAGACCTACGAGCAGTACTTC
-,TRBJ2-3,TRBV5-1,once,CASSPPRTESTDTQYF,TGCGCCAGCAGCCCCCCGAGGACGGAAAGCACAGATACGCAGTATTTT
TRBD1,TRBJ2-6,TRBV6-5,-,CASRSQGSGANVLTF,TGTGCCAGCAGATCACAGGGGAGCGGGGCCAACGTCCTGACTTTC
-,TRBJ2-5,TRBV4-2,-,CASSQEGGIQETQYF,TGTGCCAGCAGTCAGGAGGGGGGTATACAAGAGACCCAGTACTTC
-,TRBJ2-7,TRBV28,once,CATGGGGLYEQYF,TGTGCCACCGGAGGGGGGGGGCTCTACGAGCAGTACTTC
-,TRBJ2-2,TRBV15,-,CATSRGTLNTGELFF,TGTGCCACCAGCAGAGGGACACTAAACACCGGGGAGCTGTTTTTT
-,TRBJ1-3,TRBV19,-,CASRMGNTIYF,TGTGCCAGTAGGATGGGAAACACCATATATTTT
-,TRBJ1-4,TRBV9,-,CARGPGGRENEKLFF,TGTGCCCGCGGACCGGGGGGGCGGGAGAATGAAAAACTGTTTTTT
TRBD1,TRBJ1-4,TRBV5-8,once,CASSSDRGGEKLFF,TGTGCCAGCAGCTCGGACAGGGGAGGCGAAAAACTGTTTTTT